This TCR beta chain is drawn from a study of blood T cell repertoires in COVID-19. Study-wide context: PBMCs, B-cell-depleted T cells, or T cells provided the cDNA or gDNA that made up the material.

The cohort comprised adults aged roughly 18 to 95 years residing in around 25 US areas. Participants' reported clinical history set cohort assignment. Authors' methods: Reference gene primer amplification gave estimated nucleated cell counts. The repertoire was sequenced with immunoSEQ multiplex PCR; TCRdb's copy has only in-frame clones and lacks some. Clone size and V and J calls were adopted from that table, with D and trimming inferred from the DNA. The sample lists over 350,000 clones; more than 75% were seen once. V was shortened by 3 bases and J by 6 bases, with 9 bases between the two germline ends. The V gene's germline CDR1 is WNHNN and CDR2 SYGVQD (reference sequence). This CDR3 has 13 amino acids. This clone was recorded once.

The sequencing sample was made of PBMCs or T cells enriched from blood (not recorded which). The receptor was derived from a woman in her twenties or thirties with acute COVID-19. The chain combines TRBV10-1 with TRBJ2-1; D call uncertain. The DNA for the CDR3 is TGCGCCAGCAGTGACCCCACGGTCAATGAGCAGTTCTTC. Encoded protein: CASSDPTVNEQFF.